Each of the 13 T cell receptor beta chains below was sequenced from the same sample in a study of blood T cell repertoires in COVID-19. Using immunoSEQ multiplex PCR, the repertoire was profiled, and TCRdb retains in-frame clones only, with some absent. The table lists some 670,000 clones, just under 90% of them singletons. Source material: peripheral blood. The receptor source for this set is a woman between 18 and 29 years old with acute or convalescent COVID-19.

In this sample, this clone turned up a few times. The chain carries TRBV4-2 and TRBJ1-2, with D unclear. The CDR3 has 13 amino acids. The V gene's germline CDR1 is LGHNA and CDR2 YNFKEQ. V dropped 1 base and J dropped 8 bases, with 11 bases sitting between them. The DNA for the CDR3 is TGTGCCAGCAGCCAAGGACTAAACGGAGGCTACACCTTC. This sequence encodes CASSQGLNGGYTF.

The rearrangement joins TRBV25-1 to TRBJ1-6; no definite D call. The germline V gene encodes CDR1 MGHDK and CDR2 SYGVNS. The CDR3 runs to 12 residues. V was cut by 3 bases and J by 9 bases, with 6 bases left in between. This CDR3 is CASSEGPSPLHF. CDR3 bases: TGTGCCAGCAGTGAGGGCCCTTCACCCCTCCACTTT.

The genes are TRBV7-8 and TRBJ1-6; 7 nucleotides align to TRBD1. The CDR3 has 14 residues. The V segment lost 2 bases and the J segment 7 bases; nucleotides outside the gene matches: 2. The germline CDR1 and CDR2 sequences are SGHVS and FQNEAQ. The CDR3 protein is CASSLMTGNSPLHF. CDR3 nucleotide sequence: TGTGCCAGCAGCTTAATGACAGGGAATTCACCCCTCCACTTT.

The chain links TRBV2 to TRBJ1-5, with 7 bases aligning to TRBD1. Germline CDR1 SNHLY, CDR2 FYNNEI. J lost 1 base, V lost 4 bases, and 7 bases had no gene match. This CDR3 comprises 16 residues. This CDR3 reads CASSVEGAISNQPQHF. Here the CDR3 DNA reads TGTGCCAGCAGTGTAGAGGGGGCGATAAGCAATCAGCCCCAGCATTTT. The whole variable domain, remainder taken from reference TRBV2 and TRBJ1-5, is EPEVTQTPSHQVTQMGQEVILRCVPISNHLYFYWYRQILGQKVEFLVSFYNNEISEKSEIFDDQFSVERPDGSNFTLKIRSTKLEDSAMYFCASSVEGAISNQPQHFGDGTRLSIL.

This clone was seen just once. The gene calls are TRBV20-1 and TRBJ1-3, with a weak D call TRBD1 (5 bases). The CDR3 has 14 residues. V was trimmed by 3 bases and J by 7 bases, leaving 16 bases between them. Germline CDR1 is DFQATT and CDR2 is SNEGSKA (reference sequence). The chain's CDR3 is CSASSREVSNTIYF. The CDR3 DNA sequence: TGCAGTGCTAGTTCCAGGGAAGTGTCGAACACCATATATTTT.

J is TRBJ2-7 and V is TRBV6-5; 8 positions agree with TRBD2. The CDR3 extends over 13 amino acids. CDR1 and CDR2 (germline): MNHEY, SVGAGI. V shed 6 bases, J shed 2 bases, and the junction held 3 bases outside the gene matches. The DNA for the CDR3 is TGTGCCAGCAGCTTAGCGGGGCCCTACGAGCAGTACTTC. As protein: CASSLAGPYEQYF.

This clone was detected a few times. This chain uses TRBV4-3 with TRBJ1-2, with unresolved D. The germline V and J ends were trimmed by 0 bases and 4 bases, with 9 bases remaining between them. The CDR3 is made up of 14 amino acids. CDR1 LGHNA and CDR2 YSLEER come from the germline V gene. The CDR3 protein is CASSQDPSSYGYTF. The DNA of the CDR3 is TGCGCCAGCAGCCAAGATCCCTCCTCCTATGGCTACACCTTC.

The rearrangement uses TRBV30 and TRBJ1-2; 7 nucleotides match TRBD1. This CDR3 is built from 13 residues. Unmatched junction bases numbered 11, after V lost 5 bases and J lost 8 bases. Germline V gene lookup returns CDR1 GTSNPN and CDR2 SVGIG (reference sequence). The CDR3 loop is CAWGVGGEGGYTF. In DNA, the CDR3 is TGTGCCTGGGGGGTAGGGGGCGAGGGCGGCTACACCTTC.

The J gene is TRBJ1-3, the V gene TRBV9; possibly TRBD1 for D (5 bases). V was clipped by 2 bases and J by 0 bases, with 9 bases between them. There are 15 residues in the CDR3. From germline, CDR1 is SGDLS and CDR2 YYNGEE. The CDR3 nucleotides read TGTGCCAGCAGCGTTGCGGGGGTCTCTGGAAACACCATATATTTT. As protein: CASSVAGVSGNTIYF.

J is TRBJ2-5 and V is TRBV3-1 (or the pseudogene TRBV3-2); 10 nucleotides agree with TRBD1. Losses at the gene ends were 2 bases for V and 2 bases for J; bases not matched to a gene: 5. The CDR3 consists of 16 residues. CDR1 LGHDT and CDR2 YNNKEL come from the germline V gene (reference sequence). In DNA, the CDR3 is TGTGCCAGCAGCCAATACGGGACAGGGGTACAAGAGACCCAGTACTTC. This translates into CASSQYGTGVQETQYF.

This clone has more than one count but fewer than ten. The chain recombines TRBV14 with TRBJ1-1, with 9 positions matching TRBD1. Germline V gene data show CDR1 as SGHDN and CDR2 as FVKESK. With 7 bases clipped from V and 3 bases from J, the junction kept 12 bases outside the gene matches. The CDR3 sequence is 16 residues long. CDR3 coding DNA: TGTGCCAGCAATGGCCCGGGACAGGGTTTGGACACTGAAGCTTTCTTT. Protein product: CASNGPGQGLDTEAFF.

CDR3 nucleotides: TGTGCCAGCGGGCGGGATTTCACAGATACGCAGTATTTT. Amino acid sequence: CASGRDFTDTQYF. The chain joins TRBV2 to TRBJ2-3, with D perhaps TRBD2 (6 bases). Trimming cost V 8 bases and J 2 bases, with 11 bases left between them. This CDR3 has 13 residues. Germline V gene data show CDR1 as SNHLY and CDR2 as FYNNEI.

This chain joins TRBV6-1 and TRBJ1-1, with D possibly TRBD1 on 5 matching bases. This CDR3 spans 15 amino acids. CDR1 is MNHNS, CDR2 SASEGT, per germline. V lost 2 bases to trimming and J lost 2 bases, with 12 bases between them. The CDR3 DNA reads TGTGCCAGCAGTGAATGGGCAGGGCTAAACACTGAAGCTTTCTTT. Translating it yields CASSEWAGLNTEAFF.